This T cell receptor (beta chain) came from a study of shared clonotypes between healthy human individuals. Germline assignment: CDR1 SGHAT and CDR2 FQNNGV. The CDR3 covers 13 residues. Method: immunoSEQ multiplex PCR; TCRdb's copy keeps in-frame clones and lacks some. The sample shows a few million clones, around 95% of them seen only once. Study-wide results and limits: Limitation of the genetic and exposure-history diversity represented came from the few donors.

Naive CD8 cells were CD45RO-negative, positively selected for CCR7, excluding terminally differentiated effector memory CD45RA+ cells. The donor population consisted of healthy HIV-negative adults with no recent acute infections or vaccinations. Remarks on this clone: The antigen remains unidentified. One junction end does not reproduce the germline sequence, and a read error may be involved.

This chain connects TRBV11-2 to TRBJ2-3; the match to TRBD2 covers 12 bases. The sequence derives from a man aged 18-30 years in good health. Some clones in this sample may be carry-over from other donors' samples. What was sequenced was naive CD8+ T cells from PBMCs. This chain's CDR3 is CAGLAGPSDTQYF. CDR3 coding DNA: TGCGCCGGACTAGCGGGACCATCAGATACGCAGTATTTT.